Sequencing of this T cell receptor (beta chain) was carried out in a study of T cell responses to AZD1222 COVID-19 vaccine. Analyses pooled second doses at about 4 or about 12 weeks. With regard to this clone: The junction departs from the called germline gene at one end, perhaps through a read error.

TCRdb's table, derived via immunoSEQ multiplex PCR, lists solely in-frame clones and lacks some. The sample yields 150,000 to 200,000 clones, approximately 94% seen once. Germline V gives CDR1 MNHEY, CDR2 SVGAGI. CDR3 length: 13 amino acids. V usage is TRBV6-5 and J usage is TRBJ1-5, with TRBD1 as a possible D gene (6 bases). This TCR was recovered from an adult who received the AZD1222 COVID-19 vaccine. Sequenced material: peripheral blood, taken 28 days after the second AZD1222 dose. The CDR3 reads CASSYYRDQPQHF. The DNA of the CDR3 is TGTGCCAGCAGCTACTACAGGGATCAGCCCCAGCATTTT.